The subject of this entry is one T cell receptor (beta chain). The antigen is undetermined. The investigators made TCR beta cDNA from roughly 460 ng total RNA, using a constant-region primer. TCR beta libraries came from three nested multiplex PCR rounds using slightly modified ARM-PCR. Use of TRBV1-TRBV30 forward primers with a C-beta reverse primer characterized the first two PCR rounds, which lasted nine to eleven cycles each. TCRdb itself ran the multiplex PCR reads through MiXCR, one entry per CDR3 protein. The sample has roughly 190,000 distinct CDR3 sequences, around four fifths seen once; the top ten hold 15% to 20%. These data belong to a study of tumor-infiltrating lymphocytes in primary liver carcinoma. Study background: Tissue type made little difference to sample yields of roughly 3.5 to 8 million productive TCRbeta reads. Whole-study results and caveats: Tumor-adjacent and tumor-blood pairs displayed less overlap than did pairs of tumor regions.

V shed 6 bases, J shed 10 bases, and the junction held 12 bases outside the gene matches. Per the germline V gene, CDR1 is LGHNA and CDR2 is YSLEER. The CDR3 is made up of 16 amino acids. The tissue used was unsorted bulk material of about 19-33 mg. RNA and DNA were co-extracted from it with the AllPrep DNA/RNA mini kit. The patients had histopathologically diagnosed primary liver carcinoma, and their disease was treated by surgical resection. Sampling of every tumor involved five separate regions. These included the tumor centre. The rearrangement uses TRBV4-3 and TRBJ2-3; 14 positions match TRBD2. The sample comprised tumor tissue from primary liver carcinoma. This clonotype was sampled from a man aged 35 to 55 with primary liver carcinoma and hepatitis B virus infection. The CDR3 loop reads CASSQGLAGVVDAQYF. The CDR3 DNA is TGCGCCAGCAGTCAGGGACTAGCGGGAGTGGTGGATGCGCAGTATTTT.